The source of this T cell receptor (beta chain) is a study of cytotoxic CD8 clonotypes in ibrutinib-treated CLL. Study results and limitations: Age-matched healthy donor levels were exceeded by baseline clonality, which tracked circulating CD8+ T-cell counts.

TCRdb keeps only in-frame clones here, not all; method: immunoSEQ multiplex PCR. In the table there are tens of thousands of clones, more than 65% of which are singletons. This CDR3 region has 13 residues. The V gene's germline CDR1 is SGHRS and CDR2 YFSETQ. Trimming took off 7 bases at V and 4 bases at J, with 9 bases between the two ends. This clone was counted at least ten times. The antigen is undetermined. The chain links TRBV5-1 to TRBJ1-6, with D hard to call. Sequencing was performed on PBMCs, taken after 24 months of ibrutinib treatment. The clonotype was recovered from a human donor with chronic lymphocytic leukemia. The CDR3 protein is CASAPIYNSPLHF. In nucleotides, the CDR3 is TGCGCCAGCGCCCCCATTTATAATTCACCCCTCCACTTT.